The clone carrying this TCR beta chain was observed a single time. Sequenced by immunoSEQ multiplex PCR; TCRdb stores in-frame clones only, minus some. The profile shows some 65,000 clones, around 88% of them singletons. This entry belongs to a study of blood T cell repertoires in COVID-19. The CDR3 is made up of 15 amino acids. Germline CDR1 reads MNHNS; CDR2 reads SASEGT. The V segment lost 3 bases and the J segment 2 bases; nucleotides outside the gene matches: 4. This receptor was identified in a woman aged 80 or over with active COVID-19. This chain joins TRBV6-1 and TRBJ2-7; 10 bases fit TRBD2. Sequencing was carried out using peripheral blood. CDR3 bases: TGTGCCAGCAGTGAGGCTAGCGGGGGCCCCTACGAGCAGTACTTC. Protein: CASSEASGGPYEQYF.